Shown below are 5 T cell receptor beta chains from a single sample sequenced in a study of T cell responses to AZD1222 COVID-19 vaccine. Sequencing used immunoSEQ multiplex PCR; TCRdb keeps in-frame clones, though not all of them. The sample has approximately 180,000 clones, 70% to 90% seen once. This specimen was peripheral blood, taken 28 days after the second AZD1222 dose. These receptors were collected from an adult who received the AZD1222 COVID-19 vaccine.

V is TRBV28 and J is TRBJ1-5; TRBD1 agrees at 7 bases. V shed 4 bases and J 9 bases; nucleotides not matched to a gene: 12. Germline V gene sequence: CDR1 MDHEN, CDR2 SYDVKM. This CDR3 has 15 amino acids. The CDR3, as DNA: TGTGCCAGCAGTTCCATACAGGGGAACGCGTGGCCCCAGCATTTT. This encodes CASSSIQGNAWPQHF.

This chain links TRBV15 with TRBJ2-7; D unclear. This CDR3 spans 13 amino acids. The V and J ends lost 0 bases and 4 bases respectively, with 7 bases between them. Germline CDR1 LNHNV, CDR2 YYDKDF (reference sequence). The CDR3 region has the DNA TGTGCCACCAGCAGAGATCTGTGGTACGAGCAGTACTTC. Residues: CATSRDLWYEQYF.

V gene TRBV3-1 (or the pseudogene TRBV3-2) combines with J gene TRBJ1-5; D gene uncertain. The CDR3 totals 13 residues. The germline gives CDR1 LGHDT, CDR2 YNNKEL (reference sequence). With 0 bases removed from V and 9 bases from J, the gap between germline ends came to 9 bases. CDR3 in DNA: TGTGCCAGCAGCCAAGACCCCTATTTGCCCCAGCATTTT. It specifies CASSQDPYLPQHF.

This chain links TRBV7-2 with TRBJ2-2; D assignment may be TRBD1 or TRBD2 (6 bases each). Germline V CDR1 and CDR2: SGHTA, FQGNSA. The germline V and J ends were trimmed by 1 base and 5 bases, with 11 bases remaining between them. CDR3 length: 15 residues. CDR3 loop: CASSLVRGDTGELFF. CDR3 in DNA: TGTGCCAGCAGCTTAGTAAGGGGGGATACCGGGGAGCTGTTTTTT.

The J gene is TRBJ2-7, the V gene TRBV28, with 8 bases lining up with TRBD2. The V gene end was trimmed by 10 bases and the J gene end by 1 base; junction bases not matched to a gene: 15. Germline assignment: CDR1 MDHEN and CDR2 SYDVKM. The CDR3 covers 16 residues. CDR3 bases: TGTGCCACCCTGGGGCACAAGACTAGCGCTTCCTACGAGCAGTACTTC. Residues: CATLGHKTSASYEQYF.